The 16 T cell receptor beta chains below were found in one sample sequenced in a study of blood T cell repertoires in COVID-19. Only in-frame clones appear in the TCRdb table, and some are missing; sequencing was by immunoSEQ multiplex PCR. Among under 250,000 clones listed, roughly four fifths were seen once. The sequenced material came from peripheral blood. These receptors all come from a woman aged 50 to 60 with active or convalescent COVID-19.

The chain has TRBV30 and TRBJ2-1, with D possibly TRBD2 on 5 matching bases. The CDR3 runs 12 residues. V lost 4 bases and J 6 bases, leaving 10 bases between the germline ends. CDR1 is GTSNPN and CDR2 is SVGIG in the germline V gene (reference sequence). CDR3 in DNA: TGTGCCTGGAAAGGAGGTCTCAATGAGCAGTTCTTC. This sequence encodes CAWKGGLNEQFF.

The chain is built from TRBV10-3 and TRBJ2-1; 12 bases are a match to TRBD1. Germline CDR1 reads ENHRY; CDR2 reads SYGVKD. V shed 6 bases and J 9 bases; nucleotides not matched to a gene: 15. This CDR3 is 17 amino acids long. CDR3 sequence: CAISAGQGAIGSGEQFF. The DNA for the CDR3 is TGTGCCATCAGCGCGGGACAGGGGGCGATAGGTTCCGGTGAGCAGTTCTTC.

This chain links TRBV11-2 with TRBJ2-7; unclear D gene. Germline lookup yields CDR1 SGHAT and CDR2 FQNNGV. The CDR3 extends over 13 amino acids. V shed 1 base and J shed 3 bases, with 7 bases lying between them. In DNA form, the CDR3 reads TGTGCCAGCAGCTTAGGAACGGGCTACGAGCAGTACTTC. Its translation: CASSLGTGYEQYF.

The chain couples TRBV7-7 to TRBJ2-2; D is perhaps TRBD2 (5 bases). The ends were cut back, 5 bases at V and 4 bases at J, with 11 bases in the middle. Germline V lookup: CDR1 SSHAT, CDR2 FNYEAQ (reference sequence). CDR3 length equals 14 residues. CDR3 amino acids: CASSRTRGTGELFF. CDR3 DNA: TGTGCCAGCAGCCGAACCCGGGGCACCGGGGAGCTGTTTTTT.

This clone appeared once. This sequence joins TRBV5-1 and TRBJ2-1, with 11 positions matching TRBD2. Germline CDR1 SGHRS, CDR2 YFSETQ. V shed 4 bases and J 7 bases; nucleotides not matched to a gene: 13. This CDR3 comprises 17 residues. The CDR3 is CASSLRGSGRAGNEQFF. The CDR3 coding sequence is TGCGCCAGCAGCCTTCGTGGTAGCGGGAGGGCCGGGAATGAGCAGTTCTTC.

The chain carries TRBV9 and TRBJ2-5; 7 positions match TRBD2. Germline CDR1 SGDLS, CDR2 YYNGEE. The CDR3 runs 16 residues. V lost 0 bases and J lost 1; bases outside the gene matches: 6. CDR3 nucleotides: TGTGCCAGCAGCGTAGCCCCAGCGGGGAGCCAAGAGACCCAGTACTTC. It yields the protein CASSVAPAGSQETQYF.

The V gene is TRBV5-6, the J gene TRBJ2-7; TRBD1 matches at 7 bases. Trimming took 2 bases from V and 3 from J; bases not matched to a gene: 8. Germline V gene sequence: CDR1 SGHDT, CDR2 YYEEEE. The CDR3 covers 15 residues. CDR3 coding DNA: TGTGCCAGCAGCTTCCTGACAGGGCTAAGCTACGAGCAGTACTTC. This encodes CASSFLTGLSYEQYF.

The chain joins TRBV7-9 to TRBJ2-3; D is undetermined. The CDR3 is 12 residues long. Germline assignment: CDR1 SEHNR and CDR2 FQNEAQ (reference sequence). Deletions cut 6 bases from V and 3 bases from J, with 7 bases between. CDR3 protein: CASSSNTDTQYF. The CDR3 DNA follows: TGTGCCAGCAGTTCCAATACAGATACGCAGTATTTT.

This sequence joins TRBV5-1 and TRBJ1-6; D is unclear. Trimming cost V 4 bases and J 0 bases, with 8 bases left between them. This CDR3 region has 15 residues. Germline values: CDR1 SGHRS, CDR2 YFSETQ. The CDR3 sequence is CASSPMSSYNSPLHF. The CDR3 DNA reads TGCGCCAGCAGCCCCATGAGCTCCTATAATTCACCCCTCCACTTT.

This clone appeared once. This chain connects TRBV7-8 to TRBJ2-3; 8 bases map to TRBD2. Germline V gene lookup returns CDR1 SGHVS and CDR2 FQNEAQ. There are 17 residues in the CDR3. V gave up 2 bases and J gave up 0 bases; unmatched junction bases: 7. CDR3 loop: CASSLRLRGGSTDTQYF. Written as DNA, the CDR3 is TGTGCCAGCAGCTTAAGACTCCGGGGGGGAAGCACAGATACGCAGTATTTT.

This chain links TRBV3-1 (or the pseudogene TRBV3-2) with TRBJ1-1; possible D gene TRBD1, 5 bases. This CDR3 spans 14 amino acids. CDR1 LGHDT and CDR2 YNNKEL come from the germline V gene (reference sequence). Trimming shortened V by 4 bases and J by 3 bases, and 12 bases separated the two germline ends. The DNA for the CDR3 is TGTGCCAGCAGCCGTAGGTCGGGGGACACTGAAGCTTTCTTT. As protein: CASSRRSGDTEAFF.

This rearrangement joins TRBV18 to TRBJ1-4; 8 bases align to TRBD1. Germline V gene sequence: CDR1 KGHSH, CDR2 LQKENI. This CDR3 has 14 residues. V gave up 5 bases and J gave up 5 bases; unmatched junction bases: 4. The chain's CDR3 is CASSEWTGNEKLFF. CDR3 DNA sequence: TGTGCCAGCTCAGAGTGGACAGGGAATGAAAAACTGTTTTTT.

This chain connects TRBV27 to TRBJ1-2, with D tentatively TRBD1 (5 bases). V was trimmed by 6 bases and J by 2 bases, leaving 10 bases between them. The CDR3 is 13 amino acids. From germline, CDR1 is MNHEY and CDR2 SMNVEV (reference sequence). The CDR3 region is CASRHQGNYGYTF. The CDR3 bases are TGTGCCAGCAGGCATCAGGGAAACTATGGCTACACCTTC.

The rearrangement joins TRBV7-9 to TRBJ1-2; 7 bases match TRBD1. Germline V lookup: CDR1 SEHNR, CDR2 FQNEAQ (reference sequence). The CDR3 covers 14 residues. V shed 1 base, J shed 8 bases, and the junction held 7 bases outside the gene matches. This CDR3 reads CASSLVEGAGGYTF. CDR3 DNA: TGTGCCAGCAGCTTAGTAGAGGGGGCTGGCGGCTACACCTTC.

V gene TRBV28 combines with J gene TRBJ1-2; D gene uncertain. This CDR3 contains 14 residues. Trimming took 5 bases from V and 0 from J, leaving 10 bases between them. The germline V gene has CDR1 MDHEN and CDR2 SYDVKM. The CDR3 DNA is TGTGCCAGCAGTCAAACTATTACTAACTATGGCTACACCTTC. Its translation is CASSQTITNYGYTF.

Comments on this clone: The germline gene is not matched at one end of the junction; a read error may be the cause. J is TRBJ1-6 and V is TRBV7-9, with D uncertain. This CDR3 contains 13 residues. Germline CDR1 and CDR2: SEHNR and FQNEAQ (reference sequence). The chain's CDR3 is CAGREAGNSPLHF. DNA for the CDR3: TGTGCCGGCAGAGAAGCGGGCAATTCACCCCTCCACTTT.